One sample yielded the 32 T cell receptor beta chains listed below, sequenced in a study of regulatory and conventional T cells in RAG deficiency. The sorted conventional CD4+ T cells were CD25-low and CD127-high, with genomic DNA sequenced. Libraries were prepared by immunoSEQ multiplex PCR; TCRdb keeps only in-frame clonotypes and omits some of them. The table records approximately 35,000 clones, 76% of them present only once. These data were also filed under a second study, of regulatory T cells. That source adds: Amplification used 52 TRBV primers and 13 TRBJ primers.

Sample: CD4+ effector T cells sorted from blood. The receptors come from a human donor in good health.

The rearrangement joins TRBV5-8 to TRBJ2-1; 14 nucleotides line up with TRBD2. Germline lookup yields CDR1 SGHTS and CDR2 YDEGEE. V lost 4 bases to trimming and J lost 4 bases; unmatched junction nucleotides: 7. This CDR3 is 17 amino acids long. CDR3 loop: CASSPTRTSGGYNEQFF. The CDR3 coding sequence is TGTGCCAGCAGCCCAACCCGGACTAGCGGGGGGTACAATGAGCAGTTCTTC.

The chain uses TRBV5-1 and TRBJ2-2, with D hard to call. Germline loops: CDR1 SGHRS, CDR2 YFSETQ. The CDR3 is 14 residues long. Trimming removed 6 bases at V and 2 bases at J, with 11 bases between. Here the CDR3 reads CASNVGSNTGELFF. The CDR3 nucleotides are TGCGCCAGCAACGTGGGATCTAACACCGGGGAGCTGTTTTTT.

The chain joins TRBV5-1 to TRBJ1-1, with no clear D. The CDR3 extends over 15 amino acids. Germline values: CDR1 SGHRS, CDR2 YFSETQ. Trimming took 4 bases from V and 3 from J, leaving 16 bases between them. The CDR3 is CASSPRSRVDTEAFF. Here the CDR3 DNA reads TGCGCCAGCAGCCCCAGGAGTCGCGTCGACACTGAAGCTTTCTTT.

The gene calls are TRBV21-1 and TRBJ1-2; TRBD1 is the table's D call, not checked against the DNA. TRBV21-1 is a listed pseudogene. The CDR3 loop spans 15 amino acids. In DNA form, the CDR3 reads TGTGCCAGCAGCCCGGGAAAAGACAGGGTTAGCGGCTACACCTTC. Translating gives CASSPGKDRVSGYTF.

On this clone: Its ends do not fully match the called genes, so a read error is possible. This sequence joins TRBV7-9 and TRBJ2-7; possibly TRBD2 for D (5 bases). Germline values: CDR1 SEHNR, CDR2 FQNEAQ (reference sequence). The CDR3 sequence is 14 residues long. CDR3 DNA: TGTGCCAGCAGCCTGGAAACTAGAACTTACGCGCAGTACTTC. Translation gives CASSLETRTYAQYF.

The V call is TRBV2, the J call TRBJ1-1; D perhaps matches TRBD1 (5 bases). The CDR3 length is 12 residues. Trimming pared 5 bases from V and 7 bases from J, leaving 11 bases between. CDR1 and CDR2 from the germline V gene are SNHLY and FYNNEI. CDR3 sequence reads: CASSTDSLEAFF. DNA for the CDR3: TGTGCCAGCAGTACAGACAGCCTTGAAGCTTTCTTT.

The table lists this clone with a count of one. The chain combines TRBV10-3 with TRBJ1-2; TRBD1 might be the D (6 bases). V dropped 0 bases and J dropped 1 base, with 12 bases sitting between them. Germline V gives CDR1 ENHRY, CDR2 SYGVKD. This CDR3 has 16 residues. The DNA for the CDR3 is TGTGCCATCAGTGAGTCTTTACAGGGACATAACTATGGCTACACCTTC. It codes for CAISESLQGHNYGYTF.

The chain couples TRBV9 to TRBJ2-5; D is uncertain. With 5 bases removed from V and 4 bases from J, the gap between germline ends came to 6 bases. There are 11 residues in the CDR3. The germline gives CDR1 SGDLS, CDR2 YYNGEE. CDR3 region: CASRPPETQYF. Here the CDR3 DNA reads TGTGCCAGCAGACCTCCAGAGACCCAGTACTTC. Full variable domain (remainder filled in from reference TRBV9 and TRBJ2-5): DSGVTQTPKHLITATGQRVTLRCSPRSGDLSVYWYQQSLDQGLQFLIQYYNGEERAKGNILERFSAQQFPDLHSELNLSSLELGDSALYFCASRPPETQYFGPGTRLLVL.

This chain joins TRBV11-2 and TRBJ2-1; 7 bases fit TRBD1. CDR1 is SGHAT, CDR2 FQNNGV, per germline. V lost 6 bases to trimming and J lost 1 base; unmatched junction nucleotides: 6. This CDR3 has 15 amino acids. The CDR3, as DNA: TGTGCCAGCAGATGGGACAGAGTTTCCTACAATGAGCAGTTCTTC. This sequence encodes CASRWDRVSYNEQFF.

The chain links TRBV18 to TRBJ2-7, with 9 bases lining up with TRBD1. CDR1 is KGHSH and CDR2 is LQKENI in the germline V gene. CDR3 length: 15 amino acids. J lost 6 bases, V lost 5 bases, and 11 bases had no gene match. CDR3 DNA: TGTGCCAGCTCAGATGCCGGGACAGGGCAGGCCGAGCAGTACTTC. Translating gives CASSDAGTGQAEQYF.

The CDR3 loop is CASSHPGHQGNGYTF. CDR3 in DNA: TGTGCCAGTAGCCATCCCGGACACCAAGGGAACGGCTACACCTTC. The chain joins TRBV19 to TRBJ1-2, with D perhaps TRBD1 (5 bases). CDR1 LNHDA and CDR2 SQIVND come from the germline V gene (reference sequence). The CDR3 length is 15 residues. V shed 6 bases and J shed 8 bases, with 22 bases lying between them.

V usage is TRBV7-9 and J usage is TRBJ1-2; TRBD1 matches 7 bases. Losses at the gene ends were 3 bases for V and 10 bases for J; bases not matched to a gene: 8. The CDR3 is 13 amino acids. Germline CDR1 reads SEHNR; CDR2 reads FQNEAQ (reference sequence). CDR3 amino acids: CASSFQGGLDYTF. CDR3 nucleotide sequence: TGTGCCAGCAGCTTCCAGGGGGGCCTTGACTACACCTTC.

The chain carries TRBV6-6 and TRBJ1-1; D perhaps matches TRBD1 (5 bases). CDR3 size: 15 residues. The V gene lost 3 bases and the J gene lost 4 bases, with 15 bases spanning the gap. The V gene's germline CDR1 is MNHNY and CDR2 SVGAGI (reference sequence). CDR3 DNA: TGTGCCAGCAGTTATAGTAGGGGTAGTGGCACTGAAGCTTTCTTT. The encoded protein is CASSYSRGSGTEAFF.

This clone was detected only a few times. This chain connects TRBV11-3 to TRBJ2-7; 11 bases align to TRBD1. Germline V gives CDR1 SGHNT, CDR2 YENEEA. The V gene end was trimmed by 5 bases and the J gene end by 1 base; junction bases not matched to a gene: 10. This CDR3 comprises 17 residues. CDR3 in amino acids: CASSPPPGQGGSYEQYF. CDR3 DNA sequence: TGTGCCAGCAGCCCCCCTCCGGGACAGGGGGGTTCCTACGAGCAGTACTTC.

This rearrangement joins TRBV2 to TRBJ2-3; D possibly corresponds to TRBD2 (6 bases). The CDR3 is 17 residues long. V was cut by 6 bases and J by 4 bases, with 23 bases left in between. Germline loops: CDR1 SNHLY, CDR2 FYNNEI. The CDR3 DNA sequence: TGTGCCAGCAGAGAGCGACTAGATCCAGTAAGGCCAGATACGCAGTATTTT. This sequence encodes CASRERLDPVRPDTQYF.

The gene calls are TRBV5-6 and TRBJ2-1, with 7 bases matching TRBD1. Germline loops: CDR1 SGHDT, CDR2 YYEEEE. The CDR3 runs to 16 residues. V lost 2 bases to trimming and J lost 4 bases; unmatched junction nucleotides: 9. CDR3 coding DNA: TGTGCCAGCAGCTTTCTAACAGGGGCCTTTTACAATGAGCAGTTCTTC. Translating it yields CASSFLTGAFYNEQFF.

Only one count was recorded for this clone. The chain is built from TRBV5-1 and TRBJ2-3; no clear D gene. CDR1 is SGHRS and CDR2 is YFSETQ in the germline V gene. V lost 0 bases and J 1 base, leaving 6 bases between the germline ends. This CDR3 is 14 amino acids long. The CDR3 DNA reads TGCGCCAGCAGCTTGGGGGATCGCACAGATACGCAGTATTTT. The encoded protein is CASSLGDRTDTQYF. Variable domain in full (rest from reference TRBV5-1 and TRBJ2-3): KAGVTQTPRYLIKTRGQQVTLSCSPISGHRSVSWYQQTPGQGLQFLFEYFSETQRNKGNFPGRFSGRQFSNSRSEMNVSTLELGDSALYLCASSLGDRTDTQYFGPGTRLTVL.

The V and J genes are TRBV7-6 and TRBJ2-2; D is unresolved. Trimming removed 0 bases at V and 6 bases at J, with 11 bases between. The length of the CDR3 is 15 residues. The germline V gene has CDR1 SGHVS and CDR2 FNYEAQ. CDR3: CASSLAGNTAGELFF. For the CDR3, the DNA is TGTGCCAGCAGCTTAGCCGGAAATACTGCCGGGGAGCTGTTTTTT.

The rearrangement links TRBV28 to TRBJ1-1, with a tentative D call TRBD1 (5 bases). Per germline, CDR1 MDHEN and CDR2 SYDVKM. V was trimmed by 2 bases and J by 1 base, leaving 17 bases between them. The CDR3 extends over 17 amino acids. CDR3 in DNA: TGTGCCAGCAGTTTAAGGGGATGGGGTATTGCGAACACTGAAGCTTTCTTT. This translates into CASSLRGWGIANTEAFF.

The chain carries TRBV18 and TRBJ2-1; 9 bases align to TRBD2. With 1 base clipped from V and 5 bases from J, the junction kept 3 bases outside the gene matches. The germline CDR1 and CDR2 sequences are KGHSH and LQKENI. CDR3 size: 15 residues. The CDR3 DNA sequence: TGTGCCAGCTCACCACTGCGGGGGGGCCACAATGAGCAGTTCTTC. Its protein product is CASSPLRGGHNEQFF.

This sequence joins TRBV12-2 and TRBJ2-2; the table's D call, TRBD2, has no DNA check behind it. TRBV12-2 is designated a pseudogene. CDR3 length equals 15 residues. The chain's CDR3 is CASRLVASDLRELFF. The CDR3 region has the DNA TGTGCAAGTCGCTTAGTGGCTAGCGACCTCCGGGAGCTGTTTTTT.

The chain joins TRBV7-2 to TRBJ2-7, with no clear D. The CDR3 is made up of 14 amino acids. V lost 1 base, J lost 3 bases, and 10 bases lay in between. Germline V gene data show CDR1 as SGHTA and CDR2 as FQGNSA. In DNA, the CDR3 is TGTGCCAGCAGCTTAGAAGGCGGTTTCTACGAGCAGTACTTC. Encoded protein: CASSLEGGFYEQYF.

The V and J genes are TRBV5-6 and TRBJ1-3, with unresolved D. V shed 2 bases and J shed 1 base, with 13 bases lying between them. Germline CDR1 is SGHDT and CDR2 is YYEEEE. CDR3 length: 16 amino acids. The CDR3 here is CASSFVSGRSGNTIYF. The CDR3 DNA reads TGTGCCAGCAGCTTTGTCTCAGGTCGGTCTGGAAACACCATATATTTT.

V and J are TRBV6-1 and TRBJ1-5; weak D call: TRBD1 (5 bases). Trimming shortened V by 1 base and J by 0 bases, and 7 bases separated the two germline ends. Germline V gene lookup returns CDR1 MNHNS and CDR2 SASEGT. The CDR3 covers 15 residues. Here the CDR3 DNA reads TGTGCCAGCAGTGAAGGCAGGGTTAGCAATCAGCCCCAGCATTTT. This codes for CASSEGRVSNQPQHF.

With regard to this clone: At one end, the junction sequence differs from germline, possibly due to a read error. The gene calls are TRBV7-7 and TRBJ2-5; D might be TRBD1 or TRBD2, each matching 5 bases. The CDR3 has 13 amino acids. Looked up from germline, CDR1 is SSHAT and CDR2 is FNYEAQ (reference sequence). CDR3 sequence reads: CASSPDTGETQYF. In nucleotides, the CDR3 is TGTGCTAGCAGCCCGGACACGGGGGAGACCCAGTACTTC.

This sequence joins TRBV27 and TRBJ2-2; TRBD1 agrees at 10 bases. With 3 bases clipped from V and 7 bases from J, the junction kept 11 bases outside the gene matches. The CDR3 length is 17 residues. The V gene's germline CDR1 is MNHEY and CDR2 SMNVEV (reference sequence). CDR3 sequence reads: CASSFGTGQGRGGELFF. The CDR3 nucleotides are TGTGCCAGCAGTTTTGGGACGGGACAGGGGAGAGGCGGGGAGCTGTTTTTT.

This chain connects TRBV9 to TRBJ2-1, with TRBD2 matching over 10 bases. With 0 bases clipped from V and 7 bases from J, the junction kept 4 bases outside the gene matches. Germline loops: CDR1 SGDLS, CDR2 YYNGEE. This CDR3 has 15 amino acids. The CDR3 loop reads CASSVVASGGNEQFF. The DNA of the CDR3 is TGTGCCAGCAGCGTAGTGGCTAGCGGGGGAAATGAGCAGTTCTTC.

The rearrangement links TRBV5-8 to TRBJ1-4, with a possible D match to TRBD1 (6 bases). Germline assignment: CDR1 SGHTS and CDR2 YDEGEE. The length of the CDR3 is 14 residues. Trimming took 4 bases from V and 8 from J, leaving 15 bases between them. The chain's CDR3 is CASSIRGLGEKLFF. Written as DNA, the CDR3 is TGTGCCAGCAGCATCCGGGGGCTAGGGGAAAAACTGTTTTTT.

This chain connects TRBV7-8 to TRBJ1-3; D ambiguous. The CDR3 totals 14 residues. V lost 1 base and J 0 bases, leaving 4 bases between the germline ends. Germline CDR1 SGHVS, CDR2 FQNEAQ. CDR3 sequence: CASSLVHSGNTIYF. The CDR3 bases are TGTGCCAGCAGCTTAGTTCACTCTGGAAACACCATATATTTT. Full variable domain (outside the CDR3, taken from reference TRBV7-8 and TRBJ1-3): GAGVSQSPRYKVAKRGQDVALRCDPISGHVSLFWYQQALGQGPEFLTYFQNEAQLDKSGLPSDRFFAERPEGSVSTLKIQRTQQEDSAVYLCASSLVHSGNTIYFGEGSWLTVV.

V gene TRBV10-3 combines with J gene TRBJ1-2; 8 nucleotides align to TRBD1. CDR3 size: 14 residues. Germline CDR1 reads ENHRY; CDR2 reads SYGVKD. J was trimmed by 4 bases and V by 6 bases; bases with no gene match: 7. The CDR3 coding sequence is TGTGCCATCAGAATAACAGGGGGTATCTATGGCTACACCTTC. It encodes CAIRITGGIYGYTF.

This clone was observed a single time. The chain employs TRBV29-1 and TRBJ2-7; TRBD2 is a possible D gene (6 bases). Germline values: CDR1 SQVTM, CDR2 ANQGSEA. V was shortened by 6 bases and J by 4 bases, with 22 bases between the two germline ends. The CDR3 length is 15 residues. The CDR3 DNA reads TGCAGCGTCGCCAAGTTGGAGGGTCGGAGATACGAGCAGTACTTC. Its protein product is CSVAKLEGRRYEQYF.

V is TRBV19 and J is TRBJ2-7; the D gene is possibly TRBD2 (5 bases). Germline CDR1 is LNHDA and CDR2 is SQIVND (reference sequence). Trimming pared 6 bases from V and 0 bases from J, leaving 12 bases between. The CDR3 totals 14 residues. Here the CDR3 reads CASSGRGVSYEQYF. Here the CDR3 DNA reads TGTGCCAGTAGCGGCCGGGGAGTCTCCTACGAGCAGTACTTC.